One sample yielded the 26 T cell receptor beta chains listed below, sequenced in a study of human T cells and chemical hapten exposure. MiXCR, applied by TCRdb to the RACE reads, yields one record per CDR3 protein. The sample holds 100,000 to 150,000 distinct CDR3 sequences; approximately 12% are singletons and the top ten take approximately 2.6%. Time point here: pre-sensitization, week 0. Sample treatment: therapeutic diphenylcyclopropenone sensitization with weekly scalp DPC. Here the sequenced sample was whole blood, taken in connection with sensitization to the hapten diphenylcyclopropenone (DPC). All receptors come from a young woman with alopecia areata. Some clones in this sample may be carry-over from other donors' samples.

This clonotype was seen a handful of times. The chain recombines TRBV29-1 with TRBJ2-3; perhaps TRBD1 as D (6 bases). The CDR3 totals 13 residues. Trimming took off 6 bases at V and 2 bases at J, with 12 bases between the two ends. Germline values: CDR1 SQVTM, CDR2 ANQGSEA. CDR3: CSVRDTYTDTQYF. The CDR3 bases are TGCAGCGTCCGGGACACTTACACAGATACGCAGTATTTT.

This sequence joins TRBV20-1 and TRBJ2-3, with 7 bases matching TRBD1. Germline V gives CDR1 DFQATT, CDR2 SNEGSKA (reference sequence). V was pared by 5 bases and J by 0 bases, with 14 bases of the junction left unmatched. This CDR3 is 17 amino acids long. The CDR3 protein is CSAPPGQPGLSTDTQYF. The CDR3, as DNA: TGCAGTGCTCCACCGGGACAGCCGGGCCTTAGCACAGATACGCAGTATTTT.

The chain employs TRBV11-2 and TRBJ1-4, with 7 bases aligning to TRBD1. The germline V gene encodes CDR1 SGHAT and CDR2 FQNNGV. The CDR3 sequence is 17 residues long. With 5 bases clipped from V and 1 base from J, the junction kept 10 bases outside the gene matches. CDR3 region: CASSPEFNRGTNEKLFF. CDR3 DNA: TGTGCCAGCAGCCCCGAGTTCAACAGGGGAACTAATGAAAAACTGTTTTTT.

The V gene is TRBV6-5, the J gene TRBJ2-3; TRBD2 might be the D (6 bases). Germline V gene data show CDR1 as MNHEY and CDR2 as SVGAGI. The CDR3 contains 15 residues. The ends were cut back, 2 bases at V and 1 base at J, with 10 bases in the middle. The CDR3 sequence is CASSYGGRGTDTQYF. As DNA, the CDR3 is TGTGCCAGCAGTTACGGGGGGAGAGGCACAGATACGCAGTATTTT.

The CDR3 here is CASSQWTGDDYTF. CDR3 nucleotide sequence: TGCGCCAGCAGCCAATGGACAGGGGATGACTACACCTTC. The gene calls are TRBV4-3 and TRBJ1-2, with TRBD1 matching 9 bases. CDR1 and CDR2 from the germline V gene are LGHNA and YSLEER. Trimming cost V 2 bases and J 10 bases; bases outside gene matches: 5. The CDR3 is 13 amino acids.

This clonotype was seen a few times. The chain combines TRBV6-2 or TRBV6-3 with TRBJ2-7; TRBD2 is a possible D gene (6 bases). Trimming removed 4 bases at V and 1 base at J, with 11 bases between. This CDR3 is 14 amino acids long. Germline V gene lookup returns CDR1 MNHEY and CDR2 SVGEGT. The CDR3 DNA follows: TGTGCCAGCAGTTGGGGGACTCCGTCCTACGAGCAGTACTTC. It codes for CASSWGTPSYEQYF.

This clonotype was seen only a few times. This CDR3 reads CASSPPDRALGTEAFF. DNA for the CDR3: TGTGCCAGCAGCCCCCCGGACAGGGCCTTGGGCACTGAAGCTTTCTTT. The V gene is TRBV7-9, the J gene TRBJ1-1, with 8 nucleotides matching TRBD1. Germline V lookup: CDR1 SEHNR, CDR2 FQNEAQ (reference sequence). This CDR3 is built from 16 residues. The J segment lost 4 bases and the V segment lost 5 bases, leaving 12 bases of the junction unmatched.

The chain carries TRBV12-3 or TRBV12-4 and TRBJ2-5; TRBD2 agrees at 10 bases. The CDR3 is 14 amino acids. V gave up 5 bases and J gave up 4 bases; unmatched junction bases: 4. CDR3 loop: CASSLGLATETQYF. Written as DNA, the CDR3 is TGTGCCAGCAGTCTGGGACTAGCGACAGAGACCCAGTACTTC.

This chain joins TRBV2 and TRBJ2-1; TRBD2 agrees at 10 bases. J was trimmed by 0 bases and V by 1 base; bases with no gene match: 3. CDR3 length: 17 amino acids. Looked up from germline, CDR1 is SNHLY and CDR2 is FYNNEI. The DNA for the CDR3 is TGTGCCAGCAGTGAAGAGTCTAGCGGGGGCTCCTACAATGAGCAGTTCTTC. Amino acids: CASSEESSGGSYNEQFF.

The J gene is TRBJ2-5, the V gene TRBV9, with TRBD1 matching 8 bases. The V segment lost 4 bases and the J segment 4 bases; nucleotides outside the gene matches: 3. There are 13 residues in the CDR3. In germline, CDR1 is SGDLS, CDR2 YYNGEE. Here the CDR3 reads CASSLTGGETQYF. The CDR3 coding sequence is TGTGCCAGCAGCCTTACAGGGGGAGAGACCCAGTACTTC.

This clonotype came up a few times. The V and J genes are TRBV7-9 and TRBJ2-1; D remains unclear. The germline gives CDR1 SEHNR, CDR2 FQNEAQ (reference sequence). V shed 2 bases and J shed 0 bases, with 11 bases lying between them. CDR3 length: 16 residues. The CDR3 here is CASSLRSGNSYNEQFF. The CDR3 bases are TGTGCCAGCAGCTTACGCTCAGGCAACTCCTACAATGAGCAGTTCTTC.

The CDR3, as DNA: TGTGCCAGCAGCTCCACAGTGCCTACTGGGGCCAACGTCCTGACTTTC. Translation gives CASSSTVPTGANVLTF. The chain has TRBV28 and TRBJ2-6; D call uncertain. Germline values: CDR1 MDHEN, CDR2 SYDVKM. The CDR3 runs 16 residues. The V end was cut by 6 bases, the J end by 2 bases, with 14 bases between.

With regard to this clonotype: At one of its ends the junction is not consistent with the germline gene, which may arise from a read error. This chain connects TRBV11-2 to TRBJ1-1; 7 bases map to TRBD1. Germline-derived CDR1 and CDR2 are SGHAT and FQNNGV. The length of the CDR3 is 13 residues. CDR3 sequence (DNA): TGTGCCAGCAGCCTAGACAGGGTCCCTGAAGCTTTCTTT. It specifies CASSLDRVPEAFF.

The rearrangement links TRBV2 to TRBJ1-2, with D tentatively TRBD1 (5 bases). Germline assignment: CDR1 SNHLY and CDR2 FYNNEI. The germline V and J ends were trimmed by 8 bases and 1 base, with 17 bases remaining between them. The CDR3 loop spans 15 amino acids. CDR3 bases: TGTGCCAGCCTATTGCCCGACAGATTTAACTATGGCTACACCTTC. Translation gives CASLLPDRFNYGYTF.

The chain uses TRBV6-1 and TRBJ1-1; D is possibly TRBD1 (5 bases). The CDR3 consists of 14 residues. Trimming took off 5 bases at V and 4 bases at J, with 14 bases between the two ends. Germline-derived CDR1 and CDR2 are MNHNS and SASEGT. The CDR3 sequence is CASSTGRGVTEAFF. The CDR3 coding sequence is TGTGCCAGCAGTACCGGCCGGGGGGTCACTGAAGCTTTCTTT.

The sample holds a few counts of this clonotype. The chain's CDR3 is CASSLGTGVETQYF. The CDR3 DNA is TGTGCCAGCAGCTTAGGGACAGGGGTTGAGACCCAGTACTTC. The rearrangement uses TRBV7-8 and TRBJ2-5; 9 bases agree with TRBD1. V gave up 1 base and J gave up 5 bases; unmatched junction bases: 2. The length of the CDR3 is 14 residues. CDR1 and CDR2 from the germline V gene are SGHVS and FQNEAQ.

This clonotype turned up a few times. V is TRBV6-2 or TRBV6-3 and J is TRBJ2-7, with TRBD1 identical over 8 bases. V lost 5 bases to trimming and J lost 2 bases; unmatched junction nucleotides: 8. The CDR3 is 15 amino acids. Germline-derived CDR1 and CDR2 are MNHEY and SVGEGT. The CDR3 loop is CASSKDRGSPYEQYF. For the CDR3, the DNA is TGTGCCAGCAGTAAAGACAGGGGTAGTCCCTACGAGCAGTACTTC.

V is TRBV19 and J is TRBJ2-7, with D perhaps matching TRBD2 (6 bases). CDR3 length: 14 amino acids. Deletions cut 5 bases from V and 2 bases from J, with 13 bases between. Germline CDR1 and CDR2: LNHDA and SQIVND (reference sequence). The CDR3 protein is CASSPGTETYEQYF. DNA for the CDR3: TGTGCCAGTAGTCCCGGGACTGAAACCTACGAGCAGTACTTC.

This clonotype was seen a handful of times. J is TRBJ1-5 and V is TRBV6-2 or TRBV6-3, with 10 positions matching TRBD1. This CDR3 comprises 15 residues. V lost 5 bases and J lost 7; bases outside the gene matches: 8. Germline V gene data show CDR1 as MNHEY and CDR2 as SVGEGT. The CDR3 bases are TGTGCCAGCAGTCGGGACAGGGGAGGATGGCAGCCCCAGCATTTT. This codes for CASSRDRGGWQPQHF.

The genes are TRBV19 and TRBJ2-2; D may correspond to TRBD1 or TRBD2 (7 bases each). Trimming took 10 bases from V and 6 from J, leaving 21 bases between them. This CDR3 spans 15 amino acids. Per the germline V gene, CDR1 is LNHDA and CDR2 is SQIVND (reference sequence). The CDR3 is CATYRPTGRAGELFF. The CDR3 bases are TGTGCCACTTACCGCCCGACAGGGAGGGCCGGGGAGCTGTTTTTT.

The chain combines TRBV29-1 with TRBJ2-5; 8 nucleotides match TRBD1. V was clipped by 3 bases and J by 8 bases; unmatched bases: 11. The CDR3 runs to 14 residues. The V gene's germline CDR1 is SQVTM and CDR2 ANQGSEA. Here the CDR3 reads CSVEPGQGVVTQYF. DNA for the CDR3: TGCAGCGTTGAGCCCGGACAGGGTGTTGTTACCCAGTACTTC.

In its sample, this clonotype was seen a few times. The V and J genes are TRBV29-1 and TRBJ1-5; D uncertain. Germline V gene sequence: CDR1 SQVTM, CDR2 ANQGSEA. Trimming removed 2 bases from V and 4 bases from J, with 9 bases in between. The CDR3 spans 13 residues. The CDR3 DNA sequence: TGCAGCGTTGAATTCGGATTAAATCAGCCCCAGCATTTT. Its protein is CSVEFGLNQPQHF.

This clonotype turned up a few times. This chain joins TRBV18 and TRBJ1-1, with D tentatively TRBD1 (5 bases). Germline V gives CDR1 KGHSH, CDR2 LQKENI. V was trimmed by 2 bases and J by 6 bases, leaving 10 bases between them. The CDR3 consists of 13 residues. The CDR3 sequence: CASSPDLRAEAFF. CDR3 DNA sequence: TGTGCCAGCTCACCAGACCTCAGGGCTGAAGCTTTCTTT.

In its sample, this clonotype was seen a few times. This CDR3 reads CASSITGTFNEKLFF. The CDR3 nucleotides read TGTGCCAGTAGTATTACCGGGACGTTTAATGAAAAACTGTTTTTT. The rearrangement uses TRBV19 and TRBJ1-4, with a possible D match to TRBD1 (5 bases). The CDR3 loop spans 15 amino acids. Germline V lookup: CDR1 LNHDA, CDR2 SQIVND (reference sequence). Between the trimmed V and J ends, which lost 3 bases and 4 bases, there was a span of 12 bases.

This clonotype was found a few times. The V call is TRBV4-1, the J call TRBJ2-7; TRBD1 matches 8 bases. The V segment lost 3 bases and the J segment 1 base; nucleotides outside the gene matches: 5. Germline V gives CDR1 MGHRA, CDR2 YSYEKL. The CDR3 spans 15 residues. The CDR3 reads CASSQGTGRSYEQYF. Written as DNA, the CDR3 is TGCGCCAGCAGCCAGGGGACAGGAAGGTCCTACGAGCAGTACTTC.

There are a few counts of this clonotype. The chain joins TRBV25-1 to TRBJ2-3; 8 nucleotides align to TRBD1. Germline V lookup: CDR1 MGHDK, CDR2 SYGVNS. Trimming at V came to 11 bases and at J to 0 bases, leaving 10 bases not matched to a gene. CDR3 length: 15 amino acids. CDR3 in DNA: TGTGCCTACGGGGATGCAGGGGGCAGCACAGATACGCAGTATTTT. Translated, it gives CAYGDAGGSTDTQYF.